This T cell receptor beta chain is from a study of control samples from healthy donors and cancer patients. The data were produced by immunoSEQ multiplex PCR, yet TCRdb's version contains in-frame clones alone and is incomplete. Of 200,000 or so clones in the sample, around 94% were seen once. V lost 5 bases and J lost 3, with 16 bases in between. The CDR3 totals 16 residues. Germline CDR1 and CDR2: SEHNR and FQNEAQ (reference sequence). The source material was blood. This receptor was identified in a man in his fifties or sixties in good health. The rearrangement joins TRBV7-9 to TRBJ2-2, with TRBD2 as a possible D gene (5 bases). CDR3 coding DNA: TGTGCCAGCAGCCGCCTTCCGCGCGGGTACACCGGGGAGCTGTTTTTT. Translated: CASSRLPRGYTGELFF.